Below, 10 T cell receptor beta chains from the same sample are listed, as sequenced in a study of T-cell memory formation after mild COVID-19. In TCRdb, the 5' RACE reads were re-called with MiXCR into one record per CDR3 protein. In the table there are fewer than 350,000 distinct CDR3 sequences, 8.2% of which are singletons. Sequencing used PBMCs or a T cell subset sorted from them (not recorded which). These receptors were obtained from a man aged 18 to 35 who had mild COVID-19 (a few samples of this study predate the infection). Cell type and time point are not known.

J is TRBJ2-3 and V is TRBV6-2 or TRBV6-3; the D gene is possibly TRBD2 (5 bases). Germline CDR1 and CDR2: MNHEY and SVGEGT. V dropped 7 bases and J dropped 2 bases, with 10 bases sitting between them. This CDR3 region has 13 residues. In nucleotides, the CDR3 is TGTGCCAGCATGAGGGAGCCCACAGATACGCAGTATTTT. Its translation: CASMREPTDTQYF.

The chain uses TRBV27 and TRBJ1-3; 9 bases align to TRBD1. CDR3 size: 16 residues. CDR1 and CDR2 (germline): MNHEY, SMNVEV (reference sequence). J gave up 4 bases and V 4 bases, and 8 bases lay outside the gene matches. The CDR3 here is CASSSSTGGFGNTIYF. DNA of the CDR3: TGTGCCAGCAGTTCCTCGACAGGGGGTTTCGGAAACACCATATATTTT.

The chain couples TRBV5-5 to TRBJ2-7, with D maybe TRBD2 (5 bases). The germline CDR1 and CDR2 sequences are SGHKS and YYEKEE (reference sequence). This CDR3 has 13 residues. Trimming cost V 6 bases and J 5 bases, with 15 bases left between them. The CDR3 region has the DNA TGTGCCAGCACCACGAGGACGGGGAACGAGCAGTACTTC. Translating gives CASTTRTGNEQYF.

This clonotype was counted many times. The V gene is TRBV5-1, the J gene TRBJ2-1, with 11 nucleotides matching TRBD2. Germline trimming cut 7 bases from V and 1 base from J; bases unmatched to any gene: 7. The length of the CDR3 is 16 residues. Germline V gene lookup returns CDR1 SGHRS and CDR2 YFSETQ. The CDR3, as DNA: TGCGCCAGCCGGGGGCCTAGCGGGGGGTCCTACAATGAGCAGTTCTTC. Protein: CASRGPSGGSYNEQFF.

This clonotype has just a few counts. V usage is TRBV7-2 and J usage is TRBJ2-1; possibly TRBD2 for D (6 bases). This CDR3 has 15 residues. V was pared by 3 bases and J by 4 bases, with 13 bases between. CDR1 is SGHTA, CDR2 FQGNSA, per germline. Written as DNA, the CDR3 is TGTGCCAGCAGCTTGGCGGGACCCCTTTACAATGAGCAGTTCTTC. It specifies CASSLAGPLYNEQFF.

This clonotype has more than one count but fewer than ten. The chain couples TRBV23-1 to TRBJ2-3, with TRBD2 identical over 8 bases. TRBV23-1 falls under the ORF class, with uncertain function. V dropped 0 bases and J dropped 4; count of bases not matched to a gene: 9. This CDR3 spans 17 amino acids. In nucleotides, the CDR3 is TGCGCCAGCAGTCAATCGCTCCGCGGGGGGTACCCAGATACGCAGTATTTT. Protein: CASSQSLRGGYPDTQYF.

The table lists this clonotype with many counts. CDR3 DNA sequence: TGTGCCAGCGGTCGCACCGGGGAGCTGTTTTTT. Protein: CASGRTGELFF. The gene calls are TRBV2 and TRBJ2-2; D not resolved. Germline CDR1 is SNHLY and CDR2 is FYNNEI. V was shortened by 8 bases and J by 4 bases, with 5 bases between the two germline ends. The CDR3 covers 11 residues.

This clonotype was recorded a few times. J is TRBJ1-6 and V is TRBV28; 10 nucleotides match TRBD1. CDR1 is MDHEN and CDR2 is SYDVKM in the germline V gene. The V segment lost 7 bases and the J segment 9 bases; nucleotides outside the gene matches: 9. The CDR3 spans 15 residues. CDR3 bases: TGTGCCAGCAAGACCCCCGGGACAGGGGTTTCACCCCTCCACTTT. Its protein is CASKTPGTGVSPLHF.

This clonotype was seen repeatedly, ten times or more. The chain couples TRBV4-3 to TRBJ2-2; TRBD1 is a possible D gene (6 bases). CDR3 size: 16 residues. Germline CDR1 is LGHNA and CDR2 is YSLEER. Trimming shortened V by 3 bases and J by 5 bases, and 16 bases separated the two germline ends. The CDR3 sequence is CASSQERQDITGELFF. The CDR3 coding sequence is TGCGCCAGCAGCCAGGAACGACAGGATATAACCGGGGAGCTGTTTTTT.

A few counts support this clonotype. J is TRBJ2-7 and V is TRBV20-1; the match to TRBD1 covers 7 bases. The CDR3 loop spans 14 amino acids. Per germline, CDR1 DFQATT and CDR2 SNEGSKA (reference sequence). V trimming: 2 bases; J trimming: 3 bases; junction bases outside the gene matches: 7. CDR3 sequence reads: CSARYLAGGYEQYF. The CDR3 nucleotides read TGCAGTGCTAGATACCTGGCAGGGGGCTACGAGCAGTACTTC.